These T cell receptor beta chains were read from a single sample in a study of identical twins. TCRdb itself ran the 5' RACE reads through MiXCR, one entry per CDR3 protein. The table has approximately 490,000 distinct CDR3 sequences, approximately 20% seen once. This same sample was also part of a study on yellow fever vaccine responses in identical twins.

The sequenced sample consisted of CD4+ T cells sorted from blood. The source is a woman younger than 30 in good health. Each CDR3 is given with its conserved first and last residue. The order of the fields is clone size, D gene, V gene, J gene, CDR3 DNA, CDR3 protein. D genes are given only for firm matches. Rows may omit the clone size; those that give it use once, few, many or a size class.

abundance: few; d_gene: NA; v_gene: TRBV3-1; j_gene: TRBJ2-6; CDR3nt: TGTGCCAGCCGTCCGGGGGGGGCCAACGTCCTGACTTTC; CDR3aa: CASRPGGANVLTF
abundance: few; d_gene: NA; v_gene: TRBV6-1; j_gene: TRBJ2-2; CDR3nt: TGTGCCAGCAGTGGGTCCGTGAACACCGGGGAGCTGTTTTTT; CDR3aa: CASSGSVNTGELFF
abundance: few; d_gene: NA; v_gene: TRBV18; j_gene: TRBJ1-6; CDR3nt: TGTGCCAGCTCACCCTCGGGGGATTCGGTTTATTCACCCCTCCACTTT; CDR3aa: CASSPSGDSVYSPLHF
abundance: once; d_gene: NA; v_gene: TRBV7-2; j_gene: TRBJ2-1; CDR3nt: TGTGCCAGCAGCTTAGTGGGGGATCGGCTGAATGAGCAGTTCTTC; CDR3aa: CASSLVGDRLNEQFF
abundance: few; d_gene: NA; v_gene: TRBV21-1; j_gene: TRBJ1-5; CDR3nt: TGTGCCAGCCCCTCCCTGCGCAGGACAGATCAGCCCCAGCATTTT; CDR3aa: CASPSLRRTDQPQHF
abundance: NA; d_gene: NA; v_gene: TRBV5-1; j_gene: TRBJ2-2; CDR3nt: TGCGCCAGCAGCAAAGAAGGAGGGACGCGGGCCGGGGAGCTGTTTTTT; CDR3aa: CASSKEGGTRAGELFF
abundance: NA; d_gene: NA; v_gene: TRBV12-3/TRBV12-4; j_gene: TRBJ1-5; CDR3nt: TGTGCCAGCAGCCCAGGAGGAAGTCAGCCCCAGCATTTT; CDR3aa: CASSPGGSQPQHF
abundance: NA; d_gene: NA; v_gene: TRBV27; j_gene: TRBJ2-2; CDR3nt: TGTGCCAGCAGTTTATCTTCGGCGACCCCTTCCTTGGCGGAGCTGTTTTTT; CDR3aa: CASSLSSATPSLAELFF
abundance: NA; d_gene: TRBD2; v_gene: TRBV12-5; j_gene: TRBJ2-2; CDR3nt: TGTGCTATCGGCGGGAGGGCCTCGGTCGGGGAGCTGTTTTTT; CDR3aa: CAIGGRASVGELFF
abundance: few; d_gene: TRBD2; v_gene: TRBV7-2; j_gene: TRBJ2-3; CDR3nt: TGTGCCAGCAGCTTAGCTTTAGCGGGAGTCTCAGATACGCAGTATTTT; CDR3aa: CASSLALAGVSDTQYF
abundance: NA; d_gene: NA; v_gene: TRBV18; j_gene: TRBJ2-2; CDR3nt: TGTGCCAGCTCACCACCGACGGCGAACACCGGGGAGCTGTTTTTT; CDR3aa: CASSPPTANTGELFF
abundance: few; d_gene: NA; v_gene: TRBV20-1; j_gene: TRBJ2-1; CDR3nt: TGCAGTGCTAGGGCCGTCCAGAATGAGCAGTTCTTC; CDR3aa: CSARAVQNEQFF
abundance: NA; d_gene: NA; v_gene: TRBV11-2; j_gene: TRBJ2-3; CDR3nt: TGTGCCAGCAGCTTTGCCCCAGGGGTTAGCACAGATACGCAGTATTTT; CDR3aa: CASSFAPGVSTDTQYF
abundance: NA; d_gene: TRBD2; v_gene: TRBV11-2; j_gene: TRBJ2-2; CDR3nt: TGTGCCAGCAGCTTTTACAGCGGGGGGACCGGGGAGCTGTTTTTT; CDR3aa: CASSFYSGGTGELFF
abundance: NA; d_gene: TRBD2; v_gene: TRBV19; j_gene: TRBJ2-3; CDR3nt: TGTGCCAGTAGTCAGACTAGCGGGAGGCTAACAGATACGCAGTATTTT; CDR3aa: CASSQTSGRLTDTQYF
abundance: few; d_gene: TRBD2; v_gene: TRBV27; j_gene: TRBJ2-5; CDR3nt: TGTGCCAGCAGTTCCATATCGGGACTAGCGGGAGTTGAGACCCAGTACTTC; CDR3aa: CASSSISGLAGVETQYF
abundance: NA; d_gene: NA; v_gene: TRBV6-1; j_gene: TRBJ2-5; CDR3nt: TGTGCCAGCAGCCCAGATCCCTTGGTGAAGACCCAGTACTTC; CDR3aa: CASSPDPLVKTQYF
abundance: NA; d_gene: TRBD2; v_gene: TRBV2; j_gene: TRBJ2-5; CDR3nt: TGTGCCAGCAGTGAAGGACTAGCAGAAGAGACCCAGTACTTC; CDR3aa: CASSEGLAEETQYF
abundance: NA; d_gene: TRBD1; v_gene: TRBV5-1; j_gene: TRBJ1-1; CDR3nt: TGCGCCAGCAGCTTGGAAGGGACAGGGGAAGAGTTAAACACTGAAGCTTTCTTT; CDR3aa: CASSLEGTGEELNTEAFF
abundance: few; d_gene: NA; v_gene: TRBV5-1; j_gene: TRBJ2-7; CDR3nt: TGCGCCAGCAGCTTAGAAGGTTTTTTGTACGAGCAGTACTTC; CDR3aa: CASSLEGFLYEQYF
abundance: few; d_gene: NA; v_gene: TRBV4-1; j_gene: TRBJ2-6; CDR3nt: TGCGCCAGCAGCCAAGATCTTGGGACCTCCTTTGGGGCCAACGTCCTGACTTTC; CDR3aa: CASSQDLGTSFGANVLTF
abundance: few; d_gene: TRBD1; v_gene: TRBV6-1; j_gene: TRBJ2-1; CDR3nt: TGTGCCAGCAGTCAGGGGGCGCAGGGGGCCTACAATGAGCAGTTCTTC; CDR3aa: CASSQGAQGAYNEQFF
abundance: NA; d_gene: TRBD1; v_gene: TRBV5-1; j_gene: TRBJ2-2; CDR3nt: TGCGCCAGCAGCTTAGGACAGGGGACCCTGTACTTCACCGGGGAGCTGTTTTTT; CDR3aa: CASSLGQGTLYFTGELFF
abundance: few; d_gene: NA; v_gene: TRBV19; j_gene: TRBJ2-3; CDR3nt: TGTGCCACCCGACTCGGGACAACTGGAGGGGGCACAGATACGCAGTATTTT; CDR3aa: CATRLGTTGGGTDTQYF
abundance: few; d_gene: NA; v_gene: TRBV5-1; j_gene: TRBJ2-2; CDR3nt: TGCGCCAGCAGAAGGGACACCGGGGGCGGGGAGCTGTTTTTT; CDR3aa: CASRRDTGGGELFF
abundance: many; d_gene: TRBD1; v_gene: TRBV2; j_gene: TRBJ1-3; CDR3nt: TGTGCCAGCAGTGGGAGGGACAGGGGATCAGGAAACACCATATATTTT; CDR3aa: CASSGRDRGSGNTIYF
abundance: many; d_gene: NA; v_gene: TRBV28; j_gene: TRBJ2-2; CDR3nt: TGTGCCAGCAGTTCCGGCCCAGTTGGGACCGGGGAGCTGTTTTTT; CDR3aa: CASSSGPVGTGELFF
abundance: NA; d_gene: NA; v_gene: TRBV15; j_gene: TRBJ1-5; CDR3nt: TGTGCCACCAGCAGAGAGAGCTATCAGCCCCAGCATTTT; CDR3aa: CATSRESYQPQHF
abundance: NA; d_gene: NA; v_gene: TRBV10-3; j_gene: TRBJ2-6; CDR3nt: TGTGCCATCAGTGATAGGGAAGTCCTGACTTTC; CDR3aa: CAISDREVLTF
abundance: NA; d_gene: TRBD1; v_gene: TRBV2; j_gene: TRBJ2-4; CDR3nt: TGTGCCAGCAGTGGGGACAGGGCCTCTTTGGTAGCCAAAAACATTCAGTACTTC; CDR3aa: CASSGDRASLVAKNIQYF
abundance: few; d_gene: NA; v_gene: TRBV14; j_gene: TRBJ2-1; CDR3nt: TGTGCCAGCAGCCAACTTCTCGCAGGCCGGAATGAGCAGTTCTTC; CDR3aa: CASSQLLAGRNEQFF
abundance: NA; d_gene: NA; v_gene: TRBV19; j_gene: TRBJ2-1; CDR3nt: TGTGCCAGTTTGGGCTACCCAGGGGATGAGCAGTTCTTC; CDR3aa: CASLGYPGDEQFF
abundance: NA; d_gene: NA; v_gene: TRBV6-1; j_gene: TRBJ2-1; CDR3nt: TGTGCCAGCAGCTGGGTAGCGGAACTGGGCTACAATGAGCAGTTCTTC; CDR3aa: CASSWVAELGYNEQFF
abundance: NA; d_gene: TRBD1; v_gene: TRBV7-2; j_gene: TRBJ2-3; CDR3nt: TGTGCCAGCAGCTTACGGACAGGAGACACAGATACGCAGTATTTT; CDR3aa: CASSLRTGDTDTQYF
abundance: few; d_gene: NA; v_gene: TRBV6-1; j_gene: TRBJ1-4; CDR3nt: TGTGCCAGCAGCTCCAATGACGCCAGACTAGAAAAACTGTTTTTT; CDR3aa: CASSSNDARLEKLFF
abundance: NA; d_gene: NA; v_gene: TRBV20-1; j_gene: TRBJ1-6; CDR3nt: TGCAGTGCCCGTCAGGGACCACGAACCCTCCACTTT; CDR3aa: CSARQGPRTLHF
abundance: NA; d_gene: TRBD2; v_gene: TRBV7-3; j_gene: TRBJ2-1; CDR3nt: TGTGCCAGCAGCCGAAGCGGGATAGGATCGAGGAATGAGCAGTTCTTC; CDR3aa: CASSRSGIGSRNEQFF
abundance: NA; d_gene: NA; v_gene: TRBV2; j_gene: TRBJ2-3; CDR3nt: TGTGCCAGCAGTGTCAGACAGAGCACAGATACGCAGTATTTT; CDR3aa: CASSVRQSTDTQYF
abundance: few; d_gene: TRBD1; v_gene: TRBV5-1; j_gene: TRBJ2-5; CDR3nt: TGCGCCAGCAGCGGGGTATCAGGGGGTTCACAAGAGACCCAGTACTTC; CDR3aa: CASSGVSGGSQETQYF
abundance: NA; d_gene: NA; v_gene: TRBV12-3/TRBV12-4; j_gene: TRBJ2-4; CDR3nt: TGTGCCAGCAGCCCCTGGGGGGCCAAAAACATTCAGTACTTC; CDR3aa: CASSPWGAKNIQYF
abundance: few; d_gene: TRBD2; v_gene: TRBV20-1; j_gene: TRBJ2-5; CDR3nt: TGCAGTGCTAGAATTAGCGGGGGAGAGACCCAGTACTTC; CDR3aa: CSARISGGETQYF
abundance: few; d_gene: NA; v_gene: TRBV6-1; j_gene: TRBJ1-1; CDR3nt: TGTGCCAGCAATATCGGACGGATGAACACTGAAGCTTTCTTT; CDR3aa: CASNIGRMNTEAFF
abundance: few; d_gene: TRBD2; v_gene: TRBV11-2; j_gene: TRBJ2-4; CDR3nt: TGTGCCAGCAGCTTAGCCGGGGGGGGAAGGAACACTCAGTACTTC; CDR3aa: CASSLAGGGRNTQYF
abundance: few; d_gene: TRBD2; v_gene: TRBV5-1; j_gene: TRBJ2-2; CDR3nt: TGCGCCAGCAGCCTACGTGGGACTAGCGGAAACACCGGGGAGCTGTTTTTT; CDR3aa: CASSLRGTSGNTGELFF
abundance: NA; d_gene: TRBD1; v_gene: TRBV6-1; j_gene: TRBJ2-1; CDR3nt: TGTGCCAGCAGTCTCAAACGACAGGGCGATGAGCAGTTCTTC; CDR3aa: CASSLKRQGDEQFF
abundance: few; d_gene: TRBD2; v_gene: TRBV5-1; j_gene: TRBJ2-1; CDR3nt: TGCGCCAGCAGCTTGCTTCGAGCGGGAGGGCCAAATGCCTACAATGAGCAGTTCTTC; CDR3aa: CASSLLRAGGPNAYNEQFF
abundance: few; d_gene: TRBD2; v_gene: TRBV10-3; j_gene: TRBJ2-3; CDR3nt: TGTGCCATCAGTGAAGGGACTAGCGACACAGATACGCAGTATTTT; CDR3aa: CAISEGTSDTDTQYF
abundance: NA; d_gene: NA; v_gene: TRBV9; j_gene: TRBJ2-3; CDR3nt: TGTGCCAGCAGCGCCATGGGGGACAGCACAGATACGCAGTATTTT; CDR3aa: CASSAMGDSTDTQYF
abundance: few; d_gene: NA; v_gene: TRBV20-1; j_gene: TRBJ2-2; CDR3nt: TGCAGTGCTAGAGTAGCGGACAACCTGTTGAACACCGGGGAGCTGTTTTTT; CDR3aa: CSARVADNLLNTGELFF
abundance: NA; d_gene: TRBD1; v_gene: TRBV25-1; j_gene: TRBJ1-4; CDR3nt: TGTGCCAGCAGAGACAGGGGCGAGGTAAAACTGTTTTTT; CDR3aa: CASRDRGEVKLFF
abundance: NA; d_gene: TRBD1; v_gene: TRBV6-1; j_gene: TRBJ1-1; CDR3nt: TGTGCCAGCAGACGAGGGACAGGGAGCACTGAAGCTTTCTTT; CDR3aa: CASRRGTGSTEAFF
abundance: once; d_gene: NA; v_gene: TRBV12-3/TRBV12-4; j_gene: TRBJ1-4; CDR3nt: TGTGCCAGCAGCCCGAGGGGGAAGTATGAAAAACTGTTTTTT; CDR3aa: CASSPRGKYEKLFF